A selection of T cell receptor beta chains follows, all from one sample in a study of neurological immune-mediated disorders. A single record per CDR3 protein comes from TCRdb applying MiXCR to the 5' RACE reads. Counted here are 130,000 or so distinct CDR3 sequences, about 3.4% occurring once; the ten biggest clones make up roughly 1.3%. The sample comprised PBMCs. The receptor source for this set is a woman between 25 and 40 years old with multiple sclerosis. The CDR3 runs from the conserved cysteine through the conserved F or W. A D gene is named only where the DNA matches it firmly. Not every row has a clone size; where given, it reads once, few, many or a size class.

CDR3: CASSLSLADGDTQYF; DNA: TGCGCCAGCAGCTTGAGTCTTGCGGACGGAGATACGCAGTATTTT; size: many; D: NA; V: TRBV5-1; J: TRBJ2-3
CDR3: CASSSRDREETQYF; DNA: TGTGCCAGCAGCTCCCGGGACAGGGAGGAGACCCAGTACTTC; size: many; D: TRBD1; V: TRBV7-9; J: TRBJ2-5
CDR3: CASSQPRRKTYNEQFF; DNA: TGTGCCAGCAGCCAACCTCGGCGGAAAACCTACAATGAGCAGTTCTTC; size: many; D: NA; V: TRBV3-1; J: TRBJ2-1
CDR3: CASSFRGEDTQYF; DNA: TGTGCCAGCAGCTTTCGGGGGGAAGATACGCAGTATTTT; size: many; D: TRBD2; V: TRBV5-4; J: TRBJ2-3
CDR3: CSASHGQGTDGGYTF; DNA: TGCAGTGCTAGCCACGGACAGGGGACCGACGGCGGCTACACCTTC; size: many; D: TRBD1; V: TRBV20-1; J: TRBJ1-2
CDR3: CASSFDRGQRTQYF; DNA: TGTGCCAGCAGTTTTGACAGGGGTCAACGGACCCAGTACTTC; size: many; D: TRBD1; V: TRBV27; J: TRBJ2-5
CDR3: CASSLAAGLNTEAFF; DNA: TGTGCCAGCAGCTTAGCTGCAGGGTTGAACACTGAAGCTTTCTTT; size: many; D: NA; V: TRBV7-6; J: TRBJ1-1
CDR3: CASSQMAGAGYEQYF; DNA: TGTGCCAGCAGCCAAATGGCGGGAGCAGGATACGAGCAGTACTTC; size: many; D: TRBD2; V: TRBV3-1; J: TRBJ2-7
CDR3: CASSTTGREASYEQYF; DNA: TGTGCCAGCAGCACCACGGGGCGGGAGGCCTCCTACGAGCAGTACTTC; size: many; D: TRBD2; V: TRBV7-2; J: TRBJ2-7
CDR3: CASSLEYRGYEQYF; DNA: TGCGCCAGCAGCTTGGAGTACAGGGGTTACGAGCAGTACTTC; size: many; D: TRBD1; V: TRBV5-1; J: TRBJ2-7
CDR3: CASSEAEGPDLIPYEQYF; DNA: TGTGCCAGCAGTGAAGCAGAGGGGCCTGATTTGATACCCTACGAGCAGTACTTC; size: many; D: NA; V: TRBV6-1; J: TRBJ2-7
CDR3: CASSFGTPLDEQYF; DNA: TGTGCCAGCAGCTTCGGGACACCTTTGGACGAGCAGTACTTC; size: many; D: NA; V: TRBV6-2/TRBV6-3; J: TRBJ2-7
CDR3: CASSPQGSGELFF; DNA: TGTGCCAGCAGTCCACAGGGTTCCGGGGAGCTGTTTTTT; size: many; D: NA; V: TRBV6-2/TRBV6-3; J: TRBJ2-2
CDR3: CSARRFNTEAFF; DNA: TGCAGTGCTAGGAGGTTTAACACTGAAGCTTTCTTT; size: many; D: NA; V: TRBV20-1; J: TRBJ1-1
CDR3: CASFRDRVTEAFF; DNA: TGTGCCAGCTTCCGGGACAGGGTCACTGAAGCTTTCTTT; size: few; D: TRBD1; V: TRBV12-3/TRBV12-4; J: TRBJ1-1
CDR3: CASSLAGLAGGGEQFF; DNA: TGTGCCAGCAGCTTAGCCGGACTAGCGGGGGGCGGGGAGCAGTTCTTC; size: many; D: TRBD2; V: TRBV7-7; J: TRBJ2-1
CDR3: CASSLATGVAQYF; DNA: TGTGCCAGCAGCTTGGCCACAGGGGTGGCGCAGTACTTC; size: NA; D: TRBD1; V: TRBV5-1; J: TRBJ2-7
CDR3: CASSPWDTEAFF; DNA: TGTGCCAGCTCACCTTGGGACACTGAAGCTTTCTTT; size: many; D: NA; V: TRBV18; J: TRBJ1-1
CDR3: CASSVDGGQTYEQYF; DNA: TGTGCCAGCAGCGTAGACGGGGGGCAGACCTACGAGCAGTACTTC; size: many; D: NA; V: TRBV9; J: TRBJ2-7
CDR3: CSVARGATYEQYF; DNA: TGCAGCGTTGCCCGCGGGGCTACCTACGAGCAGTACTTC; size: many; D: NA; V: TRBV29-1; J: TRBJ2-7
CDR3: CSARGFNTGELFF; DNA: TGCAGTGCTAGGGGTTTCAACACCGGGGAGCTGTTTTTT; size: many; D: NA; V: TRBV20-1; J: TRBJ2-2
CDR3: CASTSPSGNTDTQYF; DNA: TGTGCCAGCACCTCCCCGTCAGGGAACACAGATACGCAGTATTTT; size: many; D: NA; V: TRBV27; J: TRBJ2-3
CDR3: CASSLAGDPYEQYF; DNA: TGTGCCAGCAGCCTAGCGGGAGACCCCTACGAGCAGTACTTC; size: many; D: TRBD2; V: TRBV7-2; J: TRBJ2-7
CDR3: CASSRGGLVATDTQYF; DNA: TGTGCCAGCTCCCGAGGAGGGCTAGTCGCCACAGATACGCAGTATTTT; size: many; D: NA; V: TRBV11-2; J: TRBJ2-3
CDR3: CSARNRARLEQYF; DNA: TGCAGTGCTAGAAACAGGGCCCGTCTGGAGCAGTACTTC; size: many; D: NA; V: TRBV20-1; J: TRBJ2-7
CDR3: CSARTTGSSSYEQYF; DNA: TGCAGTGCTAGAACGACAGGGAGTTCATCCTACGAGCAGTACTTC; size: few; D: TRBD1; V: TRBV20-1; J: TRBJ2-7
CDR3: CSAEDRGNEQFF; DNA: TGCAGTGCAGAAGACAGGGGCAATGAGCAGTTCTTC; size: many; D: TRBD1; V: TRBV20-1; J: TRBJ2-1
CDR3: CASSPPRGAGDTQYF; DNA: TGTGCCAGCAGCCCCCCCAGGGGGGCGGGGGATACGCAGTATTTT; size: many; D: NA; V: TRBV12-3/TRBV12-4; J: TRBJ2-3
CDR3: CASGVGQETQYF; DNA: TGTGCCAGTGGAGTCGGGCAAGAGACCCAGTACTTC; size: many; D: NA; V: TRBV12-3/TRBV12-4; J: TRBJ2-5
CDR3: CASSERAGEQFF; DNA: TGTGCCAGCAGTGAGAGGGCGGGTGAGCAGTTCTTC; size: many; D: NA; V: TRBV2; J: TRBJ2-1
CDR3: CSARREGEGEAFF; DNA: TGCAGTGCTAGGAGAGAAGGGGAGGGTGAAGCTTTCTTT; size: many; D: NA; V: TRBV20-1; J: TRBJ1-1